The 2 T cell receptor beta chains in this list originate from one sample, sequenced in a study of blood T cell repertoires in COVID-19. Produced via immunoSEQ multiplex PCR; TCRdb's table is partial and in-frame only. Among approximately 400,000 clones listed, approximately 89% were seen once. The sequenced sample was PBMCs or T cells enriched from blood (not recorded which). These receptors all stem from a man aged 30 to 45 who had recovered from COVID-19.

This chain joins TRBV27 and TRBJ1-1; D gene uncertain. The CDR3 is 11 amino acids. V was pared by 6 bases and J by 6 bases, with 8 bases between. Looked up from germline, CDR1 is MNHEY and CDR2 is SMNVEV (reference sequence). The CDR3 is CASREQSEAFF. Written as DNA, the CDR3 is TGTGCCAGCAGGGAACAGTCTGAAGCTTTCTTT.

The chain recombines TRBV5-4 with TRBJ2-4; 9 nucleotides align to TRBD1. V was pared by 0 bases and J by 12 bases, with 4 bases of the junction left unmatched. Germline V CDR1 and CDR2: SGHNT, YYREEE (reference sequence). This CDR3 is built from 13 residues. CDR3 in DNA: TGTGCCAGCAGCTTGGATGCGACAGGGGGTCAGTACTTC. This translates into CASSLDATGGQYF. The variable domain in full, completed from reference TRBV5-4 and TRBJ2-4, reads ETGVTQSPTHLIKTRGQQVTLRCSSQSGHNTVSWYQQALGQGPQFIFQYYREEENGRGNFPPRFSGLQFPNYSSELNVNALELDDSALYLCASSLDATGGQYFGAGTRLSVL.